This TCR beta chain was retrieved from a study of T-cell memory formation after mild COVID-19 (dated by TCRdb to about 2021). Background on the whole study: TCR sequence clusters from the two donors were largely donor specific. Two young, previously healthy adult volunteers made up the cohort, one male and one female. T-cell clones expanding and contracting after mild COVID-19 in a couple of donors were tracked by longitudinal TCRalpha and TCRbeta repertoire sequencing. Paper-wide results and their limitations: Whether the second-wave clones peaking on day 37 were SARS-CoV-2 specific was not confirmed. Some responding clones were found in pre-infection memory, which suggests that pre-existing cross-reactive memory T cells took part in the SARS-CoV-2 response. From day 15 to 85, contracting clones showed balanced CD4/CD8 phenotypes, whereas a second wave of clones that expanded from day 15 to 37 leaned towards CD4+. The study covered only a couple of mild cases, and larger cohorts including severe cases with pre-infection samples were considered necessary. Contracting CD4+ clones were located mainly in the CM and EM memory subsets, whereas CD8+ clones were found to be enriched in EMRA.

V gives up 3 bases and J gives up 3 bases, and the segment between their germline ends measures 8 bases. The CDR3 runs 14 residues from the cysteine to the phenylalanine. The retained sequence is limited to the CDR3, 42 bases, with the frame set at the first base. Sequencing used an Illumina NovaSeq 6000. Using 5'RACE with constant-segment primers, TCRalpha and TCRbeta cDNA libraries were constructed, with sample barcodes and unique molecular identifiers added in the process. Trizol reagent was used to extract RNA from every sample. Amplification of the libraries took two PCR steps, and the second step added a second sample barcode plus Illumina TruSeq adapters. Libraries were sequenced on an Illumina NovaSeq with 2 x 150 bp paired-end reads. Processing in the source paper ran as follows. The reads were demultiplexed and collapsed into UMI-guided consensus sequences using migec v1.2.7. With mixcr v2.1.11, UMI consensuses were aligned to TRA and TRB V and J templates and assembled into clonotypes. Expanded or contracted clonotypes were those called significant by both edgeR and NoisET, with noise models trained on biological replicates. For edgeR calls, the thresholds were a false discovery rate-adjusted p below 0.01 and a log2 fold-change of 1. As an exploratory analysis of dynamics, PCA with hierarchical clustering was applied to max-normalized trajectories of the 1000 most abundant clonotypes. The CD4 or CD8 phenotype of responding clones was assigned using the separately sequenced CD4+ and CD8+ repertoires. Using fastp trimming at Q25 and MiXCR clonotype assembly, TCRdb reanalyzed the public sequencing data and kept in-frame beta chains. Identical CDR3 protein sequences are pooled into one entry, listed with their most common genes and DNA. These V and J calls derive from TCRdb rather than the authors' analysis. The sample profile shows 290,000 or so distinct CDR3 sequences; just under 20% of them were found once. The top ten constitute 20% to 25% of the sample.

Only a few counts were recorded for this clonotype. No cognate antigen has been identified for it. Base qualities are not at hand, and no much larger clone is one base apart. Ficoll-Paque density gradient centrifugation was used to isolate PBMCs. Sequencing was done on a sample of PBMCs or a T cell subset sorted from them (not recorded which). The rearrangement joined TRBV12-3 or TRBV12-4 to TRBJ2-2, with no confident D gene call. The clonotype originates from a man aged 18-30 years who had mild COVID-19 (a few samples of this study predate the infection). The sample titles of this study are shuffled in the database, so cell type and time point are left out; the donor was told from shared clones. This receptor carries the CDR3 CASSLWDYTGELFF. Read as DNA, the sequence is TGTGCCAGCAGTTTGTGGGATTACACCGGGGAGCTGTTTTTT.